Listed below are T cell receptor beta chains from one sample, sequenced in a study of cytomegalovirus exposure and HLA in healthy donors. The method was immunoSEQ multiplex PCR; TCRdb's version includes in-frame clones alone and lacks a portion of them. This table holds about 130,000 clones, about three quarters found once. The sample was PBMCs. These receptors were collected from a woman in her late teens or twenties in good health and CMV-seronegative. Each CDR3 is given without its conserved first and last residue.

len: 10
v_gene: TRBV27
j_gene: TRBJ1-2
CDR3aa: ASSPGNYGYT

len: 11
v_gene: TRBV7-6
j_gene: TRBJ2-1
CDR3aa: ASSLASGSEQF

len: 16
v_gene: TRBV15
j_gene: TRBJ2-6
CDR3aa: ATSVSTGGIIGANVLT

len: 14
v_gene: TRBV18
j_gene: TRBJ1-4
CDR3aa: ASSPSRDSTNEKLF

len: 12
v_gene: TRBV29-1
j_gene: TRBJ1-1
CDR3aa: SGTYRGLNTEAF

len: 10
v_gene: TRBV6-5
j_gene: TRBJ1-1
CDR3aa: ATATGNTEAF

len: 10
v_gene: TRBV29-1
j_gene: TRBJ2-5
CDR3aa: SAQEYQETQY

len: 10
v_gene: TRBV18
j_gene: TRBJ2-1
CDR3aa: ASSPGLNEQF

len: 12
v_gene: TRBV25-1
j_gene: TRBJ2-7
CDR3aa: ASSGRGQGYEQY

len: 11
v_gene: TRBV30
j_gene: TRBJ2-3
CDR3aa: AWTYTGTGTQY

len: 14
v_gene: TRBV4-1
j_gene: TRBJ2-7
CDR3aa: ASSQERVGSRYEQY

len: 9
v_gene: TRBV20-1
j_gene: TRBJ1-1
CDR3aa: RTLTGTEAF

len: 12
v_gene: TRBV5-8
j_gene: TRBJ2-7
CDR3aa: ASSLDRGSYEQY

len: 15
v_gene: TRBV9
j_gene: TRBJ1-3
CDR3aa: ASSLGTGGSTGNTIY

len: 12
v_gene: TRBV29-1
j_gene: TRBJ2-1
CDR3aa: SVEESLAANEQF

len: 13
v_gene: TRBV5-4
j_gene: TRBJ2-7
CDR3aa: ASSLGQASSYEQY

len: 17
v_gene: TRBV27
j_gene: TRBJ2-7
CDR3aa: ASTSSAGGKSGSPYEQY

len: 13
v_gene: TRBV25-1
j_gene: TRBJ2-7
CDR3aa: ASSPHRGPSYEQY

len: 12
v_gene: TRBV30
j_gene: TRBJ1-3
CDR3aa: AWRGQGDWNTIY

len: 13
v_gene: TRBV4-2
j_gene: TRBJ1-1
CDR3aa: ASSHQRDRVTEAF

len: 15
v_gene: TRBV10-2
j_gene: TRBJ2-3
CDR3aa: ASSEEKREDNTDTQY

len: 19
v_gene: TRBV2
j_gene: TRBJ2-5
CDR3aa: ASSEAFPGNGLPSGQETQY

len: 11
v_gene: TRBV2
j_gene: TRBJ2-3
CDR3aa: ASSGQTGTAQY

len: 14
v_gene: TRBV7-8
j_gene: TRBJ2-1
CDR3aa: ASSFLGRSSYNEQF

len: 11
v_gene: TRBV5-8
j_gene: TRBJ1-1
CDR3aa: ASSGTGRTEAF

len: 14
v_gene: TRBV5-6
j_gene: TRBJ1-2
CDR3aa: ATKGGGELTNYGYT

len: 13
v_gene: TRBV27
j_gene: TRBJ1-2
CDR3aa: ASSQGQISNYGYT

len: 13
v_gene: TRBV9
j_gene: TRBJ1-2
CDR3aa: ASSVADREDYGYT

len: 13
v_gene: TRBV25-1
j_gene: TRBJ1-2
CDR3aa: ASTPSLGANYGYT

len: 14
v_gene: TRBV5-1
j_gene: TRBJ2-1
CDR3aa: ASRQGEVTSYNEQF

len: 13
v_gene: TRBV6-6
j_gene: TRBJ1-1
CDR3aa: ASRYPGQGRTEAF

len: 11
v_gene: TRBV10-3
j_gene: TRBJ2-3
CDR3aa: AGAESSTDTQY

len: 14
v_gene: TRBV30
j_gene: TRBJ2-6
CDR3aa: AWSASEVFGANVLT

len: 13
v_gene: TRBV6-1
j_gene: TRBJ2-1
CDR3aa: ASSTLAKGFGEQF

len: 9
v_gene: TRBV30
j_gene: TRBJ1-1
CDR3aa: AWSSGTIAF

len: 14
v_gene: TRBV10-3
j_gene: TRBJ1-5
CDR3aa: AISDNRVESNQPQH

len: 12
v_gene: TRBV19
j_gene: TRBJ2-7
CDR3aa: ASSPKQGVAEQY

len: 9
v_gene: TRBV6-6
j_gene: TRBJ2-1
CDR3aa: ASSSGSEQF

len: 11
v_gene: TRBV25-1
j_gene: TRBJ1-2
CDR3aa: ASSEGGNYGYT

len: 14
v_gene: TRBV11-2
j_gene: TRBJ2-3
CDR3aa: ASSPMTGGATDTQY